This T cell receptor (beta chain) was documented in a study of a mutant IDH1 vaccine in newly diagnosed glioma. Study-level background: Vaccination started 4-6 weeks after radiotherapy alone, or with temozolomide cycles.

The repertoire was sequenced with immunoSEQ multiplex PCR; TCRdb's copy has only in-frame clones and lacks some. The data contain 50,000 to 70,000 clones, 80% to 90% of them singletons. Deletions cut 3 bases from V and 2 bases from J, with 14 bases between. This CDR3 has 16 amino acids. Germline CDR1 is WNHNN and CDR2 is SYGVQD (reference sequence). Notes on this clone: Its antigen is still unknown.

Time point given: week 23, last vaccination. Doses consisted of 300 ug of mutant IDH1 20-mer peptide each, paired with topical imiquimod. Donor tumors were new WHO grade 3 or 4 IDH1-mutant, ATRX-lost astrocytomas. The chain employs TRBV10-1 and TRBJ1-5, with a possible D match to TRBD1 (6 bases). This sample comprised PBMCs, obtained from a glioma patient whose treatment included an IDH1 peptide vaccine. This TCR was recovered from a woman between 40 and 55 years old with glioma. Some clones in this sample may be carry-over from other donors' samples. Here the CDR3 DNA reads TGCGCCAGCAGTGATCGACAGGTTATTGGCAATCAGCCCCAGCATTTT. It codes for CASSDRQVIGNQPQHF.